The T cell receptor (beta chain) under discussion was sequenced for a study of identical twins. Whole-study findings and limits: Excess twin sharing in beta out-of-frame sequences was weaker. For out-of-frame alpha sequences shared by twins, low generation probability was in excess. Cord blood beta clonotypes that were abundant carried fewer insertions, and memory repertoires showed no such trend. Models underestimated TCR alpha sharing (out-of-frame) in monozygotic twins.

TCRdb reprocessed the 5' RACE reads with MiXCR, giving one entry per CDR3 protein. The data hold 310,000 or so distinct CDR3 sequences, with roughly 9% observed a single time. Trimming cost V 5 bases and J 5 bases; bases outside gene matches: 22. Germline values: CDR1 SGHAT, CDR2 FQNNGV. The length of the CDR3 is 20 residues. Of note for this clonotype: Antigen: not known.

The sample also formed part of further work on yellow fever vaccine responses in identical twins.

This clonotype originated in a woman aged 18-29 years in good health. Sequencing was carried out using CD8+ T cells sorted from blood. The genes are TRBV11-2 and TRBJ2-5; TRBD1 matches 11 bases. CDR3 in amino acids: CASSLLIRDRGKVGMETQYF. The CDR3 DNA is TGTGCCAGCAGCCTACTCATCCGGGACAGGGGGAAGGTCGGGATGGAGACCCAGTACTTC.